These 22 T cell receptor beta chains were all obtained from the same sample, sequenced in a study of PD-1 blockade in mismatch repair-deficient tumors. Profiled with immunoSEQ multiplex PCR; TCRdb holds only in-frame clones, not every one. The sample contains about 40,000 clones, 70% to 90% of which appear only once. This specimen was peripheral blood, taken 76 weeks after starting pembrolizumab. Receptor source: an adult with mismatch repair-deficient cancer.

The rearrangement links TRBV29-1 to TRBJ1-2; 12 nucleotides match TRBD1. The germline gives CDR1 SQVTM, CDR2 ANQGSEA. The ends lost 7 bases at V and 7 bases at J; junction bases unmatched: 13. The CDR3 runs 15 residues. CDR3 amino acids: CSAAYTGTGGLGYTF. The CDR3 DNA is TGCAGCGCTGCCTATACCGGGACAGGGGGCCTTGGCTACACCTTC. Based on the CDR3 plus reference TRBV29-1 and TRBJ1-2, the full variable domain is SAVISQKPSRDICQRGTSLTIQCQVDSQVTMMFWYRQQPGQSLTLIATANQGSEATYESGFVIDKFPISRPNLTFSTLTVSNMSPEDSSIYLCSAAYTGTGGLGYTFGSGTRLTVV.

This clone is categorized as medium-sized. The chain uses TRBV11-2 and TRBJ1-3; a weak D match, TRBD1 (5 bases). This CDR3 has 13 residues. Germline values: CDR1 SGHAT, CDR2 FQNNGV. The ends were cut back, 8 bases at V and 5 bases at J, with 13 bases in the middle. CDR3 region: CASGNRTRNTIYF. The CDR3 DNA is TGTGCCAGCGGAAACAGGACCCGAAACACCATATATTTT.

This sequence joins TRBV5-1 and TRBJ1-1, with D perhaps matching TRBD1 (6 bases). The CDR3 has 15 residues. Germline-derived CDR1 and CDR2 are SGHRS and YFSETQ. Between the trimmed V and J ends, which lost 4 bases and 0 bases, there was a span of 13 bases. The CDR3 DNA is TGCGCCAGCAGCACATCCGGGGACATGAACACTGAAGCTTTCTTT. Translated, it gives CASSTSGDMNTEAFF.

This clone was observed a single time. The chain couples TRBV10-3 to TRBJ2-1, with 11 positions matching TRBD2. CDR1 is ENHRY and CDR2 is SYGVKD in the germline V gene. CDR3 length: 14 residues. The V segment lost 5 bases and the J segment 8 bases; nucleotides outside the gene matches: 5. Here the CDR3 reads CAISSGTSGYEQFF. The CDR3 bases are TGTGCCATCAGTTCCGGGACTAGCGGCTATGAGCAGTTCTTC.

By sample fraction, this clone is medium-sized (0.01 to 0.1%). The chain has TRBV5-6 and TRBJ2-7; TRBD2 matches at 11 bases. The CDR3 extends over 14 amino acids. CDR1 is SGHDT, CDR2 YYEEEE, per germline. V shed 3 bases and J 3 bases; nucleotides not matched to a gene: 2. CDR3 residues: CASSYGTSGYEQYF. In DNA form, the CDR3 reads TGTGCCAGCAGCTACGGGACTAGCGGCTACGAGCAGTACTTC.

The rearrangement links TRBV30 to TRBJ2-1, with 12 nucleotides matching TRBD2. Germline V gene sequence: CDR1 GTSNPN, CDR2 SVGIG (reference sequence). The CDR3 loop spans 18 amino acids. V shed 1 base and J 4 bases; nucleotides not matched to a gene: 11. For the CDR3, the DNA is TGTGCCTGGAGTGCCCATTTGACTAGCGGGGGAGTTTACAATGAGCAGTTCTTC. It specifies CAWSAHLTSGGVYNEQFF. The full variable domain, with the rest looked up from reference TRBV30 and TRBJ2-1, is SQTIHQWPATLVQPVGSPLSLECTVEGTSNPNLYWYRQAAGRGLQLLFYSVGIGQISSEVPQNLSASRPQDRQFILSSKKLLLSDSGFYLCAWSAHLTSGGVYNEQFFGPGTRLTVL.

This rearrangement joins TRBV6-6 to TRBJ1-1; D is unclear. The germline V and J ends were trimmed by 0 bases and 4 bases, with 12 bases remaining between them. The germline gives CDR1 MNHNY, CDR2 SVGAGI (reference sequence). CDR3 length equals 15 residues. The CDR3 nucleotides read TGTGCCAGCAGTTACTCGAGTGAGGGTATCACTGAAGCTTTCTTT. This encodes CASSYSSEGITEAFF.

The chain links TRBV19 to TRBJ2-3; 11 nucleotides agree with TRBD2. V gave up 6 bases and J gave up 4 bases; unmatched junction bases: 3. The CDR3 is 14 amino acids. Looked up from germline, CDR1 is LNHDA and CDR2 is SQIVND (reference sequence). CDR3 bases: TGTGCCAGTAGCCCGGGACTAGCGGCAGATACGCAGTATTTT. Its translation: CASSPGLAADTQYF. The full variable domain, its missing parts supplied by reference TRBV19 and TRBJ2-3, is DGGITQSPKYLFRKEGQNVTLSCEQNLNHDAMYWYRQDPGQGLRLIYYSQIVNDFQKGDIAEGYSVSREKKESFPLTVTSAQKNPTAFYLCASSPGLAADTQYFGPGTRLTVL.

The CDR3, as DNA: TGTGCCAGCAGCTGGGGACTAGCGGGTAATCCGACCTACAATGAGCAGTTCTTC. Encoded protein: CASSWGLAGNPTYNEQFF. The chain carries TRBV5-6 and TRBJ2-1; 12 nucleotides line up with TRBD2. Losses at the gene ends were 3 bases for V and 2 bases for J; bases not matched to a gene: 9. Germline-derived CDR1 and CDR2 are SGHDT and YYEEEE. The CDR3 has 18 residues. Full variable domain (missing parts from reference TRBV5-6 and TRBJ2-1): DAGVTQSPTHLIKTRGQQVTLRCSPKSGHDTVSWYQQALGQGPQFIFQYYEEEERQRGNFPDRFSGHQFPNYSSELNVNALLLGDSALYLCASSWGLAGNPTYNEQFFGPGTRLTVL.

V gene TRBV2 combines with J gene TRBJ2-7, with 12 bases that match TRBD2. J lost 3 bases, V lost 8 bases, and 5 bases had no gene match. The CDR3 runs to 14 residues. CDR1 SNHLY and CDR2 FYNNEI come from the germline V gene. CDR3 coding DNA: TGTGCCAGCGTGCCGGGACTAGCGGGCTACGAGCAGTACTTC. It codes for CASVPGLAGYEQYF.

J is TRBJ2-2 and V is TRBV29-1; D perhaps matches TRBD2 (5 bases). Germline assignment: CDR1 SQVTM and CDR2 ANQGSEA. Between the trimmed V and J ends, which lost 5 bases and 7 bases, there was a span of 8 bases. This CDR3 comprises 11 residues. As DNA, the CDR3 is TGCAGCGTTCAGGAGGTCGGGGAGCTGTTTTTT. Protein sequence: CSVQEVGELFF.

V gene TRBV27 combines with J gene TRBJ2-7, with unresolved D. Trimming stripped 5 bases from V and 5 bases from J, with 16 bases between. The V gene's germline CDR1 is MNHEY and CDR2 SMNVEV (reference sequence). This CDR3 has 14 amino acids. In nucleotides, the CDR3 is TGTGCCAGCAGTATTAGGACGCCCGACCACGAGCAGTACTTC. It is translated as CASSIRTPDHEQYF.

This chain joins TRBV30 and TRBJ2-1; TRBD2 matches 7 bases. The germline gives CDR1 GTSNPN, CDR2 SVGIG (reference sequence). The CDR3 contains 12 residues. V lost 7 bases, J lost 7 bases, and 7 bases stayed unmatched. The CDR3: CALGGGSNEQFF. In DNA, the CDR3 is TGTGCCTTAGGCGGGGGATCTAATGAGCAGTTCTTC. The full variable domain, its missing parts supplied by reference TRBV30 and TRBJ2-1, is SQTIHQWPATLVQPVGSPLSLECTVEGTSNPNLYWYRQAAGRGLQLLFYSVGIGQISSEVPQNLSASRPQDRQFILSSKKLLLSDSGFYLCALGGGSNEQFFGPGTRLTVL.

The chain has TRBV7-9 and TRBJ2-2, with a tentative D call TRBD2 (6 bases). The CDR3 sequence is 14 residues long. Trimming took 5 bases from V and 6 from J, leaving 13 bases between them. CDR1 and CDR2 from the germline V gene are SEHNR and FQNEAQ (reference sequence). The CDR3 protein is CASSGWEAAGELFF. CDR3 bases: TGTGCCAGCAGCGGCTGGGAGGCGGCCGGGGAGCTGTTTTTT.

This clone came up once. V is TRBV6-1 and J is TRBJ1-5; no firm D call. Trimming removed 1 base from V and 0 bases from J, with 7 bases in between. Germline-derived CDR1 and CDR2 are MNHNS and SASEGT. The CDR3 is 15 amino acids. The CDR3 coding sequence is TGTGCCAGCAGTGAAGGAAGAATTAGCAATCAGCCCCAGCATTTT. This translates into CASSEGRISNQPQHF.

The chain links TRBV27 to TRBJ2-7, with 12 bases identical to TRBD2. The CDR3 loop spans 14 amino acids. Germline V gives CDR1 MNHEY, CDR2 SMNVEV (reference sequence). The trim removed 8 bases at V and 6 bases at J, leaving 8 bases unmatched. CDR3 amino acids: CASGLAGQSGEQYF. CDR3 sequence (DNA): TGTGCCAGCGGACTAGCGGGACAGTCTGGCGAGCAGTACTTC.

The table lists this clone with a count of one. The rearrangement uses TRBV6-5 and TRBJ2-7; the D call may be TRBD1 or TRBD2 (5 bases each). The V and J ends lost 7 bases and 3 bases respectively, with 16 bases between them. Germline V gene sequence: CDR1 MNHEY, CDR2 SVGAGI. The CDR3 runs 14 residues. CDR3 nucleotides: TGTGCCAGCAAGACGGGGACCTCACTCTACGAGCAGTACTTC. Translated: CASKTGTSLYEQYF.

This chain joins TRBV5-4 and TRBJ2-5; 7 bases are a match to TRBD2. The J call is in doubt because the DNA end fits TRBJ2-7 better. This CDR3 spans 14 amino acids. The germline gives CDR1 SGHNT, CDR2 YYREEE (reference sequence). Here the CDR3 reads CASSRELANYEQYF. The CDR3 DNA is TGTGCCAGCAGTCGGGAACTAGCGAACTACGAGCAGTACTTC.

This rearrangement joins TRBV5-4 to TRBJ1-5; D remains unclear. Germline V CDR1 and CDR2: SGHNT, YYREEE (reference sequence). Between the trimmed V and J ends, which lost 4 bases and 6 bases, there was a span of 14 bases. The CDR3 is 14 residues long. The CDR3 DNA is TGTGCCAGCAGCGAGGGTGTTGTGGGTCAGCCCCAGCATTTT. It codes for CASSEGVVGQPQHF.

The chain recombines TRBV11-3 with TRBJ2-5; tentatively, D is TRBD2 (5 bases). Germline-derived CDR1 and CDR2 are SGHNT and YENEEA. The CDR3 spans 13 residues. Deletions cut 4 bases from V and 2 bases from J, with 8 bases between. CDR3 amino acids: CASSSSGQETQYF. DNA of the CDR3: TGTGCCAGCAGCTCCAGCGGACAAGAGACCCAGTACTTC.

V is TRBV28 and J is TRBJ1-2; D gene uncertain. CDR3 length equals 11 residues. Germline assignment: CDR1 MDHEN and CDR2 SYDVKM. Trimming shortened V by 5 bases and J by 5 bases, and 6 bases separated the two germline ends. This CDR3 reads CASSPQYGYTF. The CDR3 DNA sequence: TGTGCCAGCAGTCCTCAATATGGCTACACCTTC.

This clone was counted a single time. V gene TRBV14 combines with J gene TRBJ2-5; 7 bases are a match to TRBD2. The V and J ends lost 3 bases and 2 bases, in that order; junction bases with no gene match: 9. The length of the CDR3 is 16 residues. The germline V gene encodes CDR1 SGHDN and CDR2 FVKESK. The CDR3 region is CASSQAGRGTQETQYF. The DNA of the CDR3 is TGTGCCAGCAGCCAGGCGGGGAGGGGAACACAAGAGACCCAGTACTTC. The full variable domain, completed using reference TRBV14 and TRBJ2-5, is EAGVTQFPSHSVIEKGQTVTLRCDPISGHDNLYWYRRVMGKEIKFLLHFVKESKQDESGMPNNRFLAERTGGTYSTLKVQPAELEDSGVYFCASSQAGRGTQETQYFGPGTRLLVL.